Given below is one TCR beta chain in context. The length of the CDR3 is 15 residues. Germline values: CDR1 KGHSH, CDR2 LQKENI. The V and J ends lost 4 bases and 2 bases respectively, with 14 bases between them. The PCR employed 60 Vbeta primers together with 13 Jbeta primers. Measured with immunoSEQ multiplex PCR; TCRdb has only the in-frame clones, and not every one. This table has 120,000 to 150,000 clones, around 79% appearing once. The data were obtained in a study of cytomegalovirus exposure and HLA in healthy donors. The chain has TRBV18 and TRBJ1-1, with a weak D call TRBD1 (6 bases). This clonotype was obtained from a male donor in good health and CMV-seronegative. The sequenced sample was PBMCs. The DNA for the CDR3 is TGTGCCAGCTCACTCCGACAGGCCACCAACACTGAAGCTTTCTTT. Translation gives CASSLRQATNTEAFF.